This T cell receptor beta chain appears in the sequencing data of a study of T cells in Graves' hyperthyroidism and ophthalmopathy. The study, taken as a whole, reports: Most thyroid clonotypes with frequency above 0.001 were detected in blood.

Regions amplified from RNA transcripts were the TCR beta CDR3 regions. Researchers ran a first-round RT-PCR on the TCR CDR3 using the HTBI primer set. TCRdb independently ran MiXCR on the multiplex PCR reads; one entry per CDR3 protein. The data show about 280,000 distinct CDR3 sequences, less than 30% seen once. Any symptoms of ophthalmopathy came after the first hyperthyroidism diagnosis, from which the blood sample dates. The CDR3 is 13 residues long. Germline V CDR1 and CDR2: SGHTA, FQGTGA. The junction had 2 bases not matched to a gene; V was cut back by 5 bases and J by 7 bases. Concerning this clonotype itself: As yet, its antigen is unknown.

The chain carries TRBV7-3 and TRBJ2-2; TRBD2 matches 9 bases. This sequence originates from a man aged 35 to 55 with Graves' hyperthyroidism that later progressed to Graves' ophthalmopathy. Sequencing used blood. CDR3 nucleotide sequence: TGTGCCAGCAGCAGAGCGGGAGGCGGGGAGCTGTTTTTT. This codes for CASSRAGGGELFF.